This T cell receptor beta chain was observed in a study of T cells in localized non-small cell lung cancer. Assay: immunoSEQ multiplex PCR; the TCRdb copy retains only in-frame clones and omits some. Of some 34,000 clones in the sample, roughly 75% are singletons; the top ten hold about 16%. The V and J ends lost 7 bases and 3 bases, in that order; junction bases with no gene match: 8. The germline V gene has CDR1 SGHRS and CDR2 YFSETQ. The CDR3 loop spans 15 amino acids. The sample consisted of peripheral blood, taken before any cancer treatment. This sequence was found in an older male donor with stage III squamous cell lung carcinoma. The chain links TRBV5-1 to TRBJ2-3; 10 bases match TRBD1. DNA for the CDR3: TGCGCCAGCGGCCGAGGACAGGGGGAGACAGATACGCAGTATTTT. Its protein is CASGRGQGETDTQYF.